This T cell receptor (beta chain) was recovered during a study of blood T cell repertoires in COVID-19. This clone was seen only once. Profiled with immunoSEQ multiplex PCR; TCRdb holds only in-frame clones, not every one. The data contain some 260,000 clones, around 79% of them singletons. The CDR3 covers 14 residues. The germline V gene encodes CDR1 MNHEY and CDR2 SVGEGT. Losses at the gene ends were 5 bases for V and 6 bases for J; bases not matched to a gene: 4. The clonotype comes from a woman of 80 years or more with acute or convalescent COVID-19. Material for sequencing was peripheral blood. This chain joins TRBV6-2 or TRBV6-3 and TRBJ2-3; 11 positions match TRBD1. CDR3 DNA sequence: TGTGCCAGCAGTCCCGGACAGGGGGCTGATACGCAGTATTTT. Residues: CASSPGQGADTQYF.